The present T cell receptor (beta chain) was sequenced within a study of T-cell reconstitution after alpha-beta-depleted transplantation in children. Unique molecular identifiers featured in how the TCRbeta library was prepared. Via MiXCR, TCRdb re-called the PCR reads, giving one row per CDR3 protein. Among more than 400,000 distinct CDR3 sequences listed, roughly 43% were seen once. As to this clonotype: Antigen unknown.

Study findings and constraints: At the one-year point after transplant, T-cell counts and TCRbeta diversity were found to come mostly from T cells that had been newly produced.

The sequence came from a girl aged 2-10 years with aplastic anemia, due to receive a stem cell transplant. The source was PBMCs, collected before TCRalphabeta/CD19-depleted stem cell transplant.

In nucleotides, the CDR3 is TGTGCCAGCAGCTTACGGCTAGCCTACAATGAGCAGTTCTTC. Protein product: CASSLRLAYNEQFF. V is TRBV7-8 and J is TRBJ2-1; D ambiguous. In germline, CDR1 is SGHVS, CDR2 FQNEAQ. This CDR3 contains 14 residues. V lost 2 bases and J 2 bases, leaving 7 bases between the germline ends.